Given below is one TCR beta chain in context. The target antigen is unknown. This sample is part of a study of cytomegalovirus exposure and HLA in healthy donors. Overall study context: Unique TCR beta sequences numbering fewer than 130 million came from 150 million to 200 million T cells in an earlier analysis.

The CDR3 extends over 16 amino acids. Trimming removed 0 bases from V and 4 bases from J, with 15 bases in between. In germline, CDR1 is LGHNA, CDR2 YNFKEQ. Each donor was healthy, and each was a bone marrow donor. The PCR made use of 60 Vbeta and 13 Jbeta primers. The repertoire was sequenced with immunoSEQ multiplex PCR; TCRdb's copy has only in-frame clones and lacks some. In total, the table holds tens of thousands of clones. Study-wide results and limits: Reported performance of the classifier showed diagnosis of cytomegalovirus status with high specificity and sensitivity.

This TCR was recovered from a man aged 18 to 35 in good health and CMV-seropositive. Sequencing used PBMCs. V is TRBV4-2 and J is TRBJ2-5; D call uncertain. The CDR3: CASSQDVGLIRETQYF. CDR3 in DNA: TGTGCCAGCAGCCAAGATGTCGGTTTGATTCGAGAGACCCAGTACTTC.